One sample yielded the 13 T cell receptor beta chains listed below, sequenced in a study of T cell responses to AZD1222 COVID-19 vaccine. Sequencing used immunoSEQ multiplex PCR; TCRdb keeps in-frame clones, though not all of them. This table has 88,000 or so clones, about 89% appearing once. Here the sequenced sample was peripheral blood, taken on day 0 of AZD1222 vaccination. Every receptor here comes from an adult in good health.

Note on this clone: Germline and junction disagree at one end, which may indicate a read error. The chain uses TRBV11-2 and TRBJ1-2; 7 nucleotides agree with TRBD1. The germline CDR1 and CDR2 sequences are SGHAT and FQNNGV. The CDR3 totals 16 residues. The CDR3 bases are TGTGCCAGTAGCTTAGATCTACAGGGGATTGGATATGGCTACACCTTC. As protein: CASSLDLQGIGYGYTF.

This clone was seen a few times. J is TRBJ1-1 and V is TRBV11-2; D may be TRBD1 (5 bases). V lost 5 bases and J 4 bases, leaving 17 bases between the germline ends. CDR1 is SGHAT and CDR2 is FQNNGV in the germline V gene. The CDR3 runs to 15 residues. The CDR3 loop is CASSPIIGGSTEAFF. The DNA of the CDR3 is TGTGCCAGCAGCCCCATAATTGGGGGTTCCACTGAAGCTTTCTTT. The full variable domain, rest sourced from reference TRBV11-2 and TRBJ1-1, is EAGVAQSPRYKIIEKRQSVAFWCNPISGHATLYWYQQILGQGPKLLIQFQNNGVVDDSQLPKDRFSAERLKGVDSTLKIQPAKLEDSAVYLCASSPIIGGSTEAFFGQGTRLTVV.

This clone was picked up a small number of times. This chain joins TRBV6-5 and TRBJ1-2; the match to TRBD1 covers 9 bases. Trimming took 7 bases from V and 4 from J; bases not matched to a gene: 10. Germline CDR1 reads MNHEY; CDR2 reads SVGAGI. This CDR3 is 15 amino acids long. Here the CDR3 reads CASMRDRAGGYGYTF. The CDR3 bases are TGTGCCAGCATGAGGGACAGGGCTGGCGGCTATGGCTACACCTTC.

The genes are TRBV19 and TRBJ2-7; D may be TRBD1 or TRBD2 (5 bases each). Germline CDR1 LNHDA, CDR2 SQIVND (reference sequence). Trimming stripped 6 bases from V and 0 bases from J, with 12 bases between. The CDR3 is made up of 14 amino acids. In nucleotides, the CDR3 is TGTGCCAGTAGAAACCGGGACGGCTCCTACGAGCAGTACTTC. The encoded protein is CASRNRDGSYEQYF.

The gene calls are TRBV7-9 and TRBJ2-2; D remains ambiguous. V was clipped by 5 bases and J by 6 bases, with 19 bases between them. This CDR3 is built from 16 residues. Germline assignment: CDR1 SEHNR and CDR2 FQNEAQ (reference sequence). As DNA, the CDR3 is TGTGCCAGCAGCCCCAGGCTGGGCATCGGGCCCGGGGAGCTGTTTTTT. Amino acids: CASSPRLGIGPGELFF.

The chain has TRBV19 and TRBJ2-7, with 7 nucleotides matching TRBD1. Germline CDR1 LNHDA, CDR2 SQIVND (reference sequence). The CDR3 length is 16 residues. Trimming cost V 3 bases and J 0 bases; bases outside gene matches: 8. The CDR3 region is CASSITGTDSSYEQYF. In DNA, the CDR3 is TGTGCCAGTAGTATTACCGGGACAGACAGCTCCTACGAGCAGTACTTC.

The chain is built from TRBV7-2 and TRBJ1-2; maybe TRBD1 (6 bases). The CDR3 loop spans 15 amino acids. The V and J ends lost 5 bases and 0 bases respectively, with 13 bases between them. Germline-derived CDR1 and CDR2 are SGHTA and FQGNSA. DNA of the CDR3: TGTGCCAGCAGCCTCGGGACAATGTCTAACTATGGCTACACCTTC. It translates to CASSLGTMSNYGYTF.

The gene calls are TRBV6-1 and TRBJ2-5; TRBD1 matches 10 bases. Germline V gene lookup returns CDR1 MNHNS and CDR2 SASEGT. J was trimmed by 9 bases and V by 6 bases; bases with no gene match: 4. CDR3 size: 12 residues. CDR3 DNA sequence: TGTGCCAGCAGGGACAGGGGGACATCCCAGTACTTC. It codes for CASRDRGTSQYF.

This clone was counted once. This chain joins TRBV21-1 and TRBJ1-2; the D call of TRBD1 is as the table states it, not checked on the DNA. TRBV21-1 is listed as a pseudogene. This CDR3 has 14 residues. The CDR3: CASSLRTANYGYTF. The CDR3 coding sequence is TGTGCCAGCAGCCTCCGGACAGCCAACTATGGCTACACCTTC.

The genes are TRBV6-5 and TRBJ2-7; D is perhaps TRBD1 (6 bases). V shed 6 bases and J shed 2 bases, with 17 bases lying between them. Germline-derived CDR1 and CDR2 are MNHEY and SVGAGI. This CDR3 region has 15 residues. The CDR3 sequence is CASSPSGTSTYEQYF. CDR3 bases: TGTGCCAGCAGCCCCTCCGGGACAAGCACCTACGAGCAGTACTTC.

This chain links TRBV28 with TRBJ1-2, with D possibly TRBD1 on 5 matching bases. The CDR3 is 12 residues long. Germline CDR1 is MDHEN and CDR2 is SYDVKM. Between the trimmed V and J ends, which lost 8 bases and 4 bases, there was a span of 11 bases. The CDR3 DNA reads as TGTGCCAGCGCCGTCGGGGCCTATGGCTACACCTTC. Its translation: CASAVGAYGYTF.

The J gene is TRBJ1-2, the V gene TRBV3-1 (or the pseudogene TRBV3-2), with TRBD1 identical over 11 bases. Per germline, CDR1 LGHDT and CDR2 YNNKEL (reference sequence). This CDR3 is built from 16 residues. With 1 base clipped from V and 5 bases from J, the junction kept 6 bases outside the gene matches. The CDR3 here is CASSQGTGGLGYGYTF. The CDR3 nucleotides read TGTGCCAGCAGCCAAGGGACAGGGGGCTTAGGGTATGGCTACACCTTC.

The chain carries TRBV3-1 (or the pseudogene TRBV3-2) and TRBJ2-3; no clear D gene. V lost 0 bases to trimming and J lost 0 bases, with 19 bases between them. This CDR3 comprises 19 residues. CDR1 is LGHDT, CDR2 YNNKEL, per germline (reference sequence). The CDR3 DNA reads TGTGCCAGCAGCCAAGAGAGTTGGGATCTGCGAACTAGCACAGATACGCAGTATTTT. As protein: CASSQESWDLRTSTDTQYF.